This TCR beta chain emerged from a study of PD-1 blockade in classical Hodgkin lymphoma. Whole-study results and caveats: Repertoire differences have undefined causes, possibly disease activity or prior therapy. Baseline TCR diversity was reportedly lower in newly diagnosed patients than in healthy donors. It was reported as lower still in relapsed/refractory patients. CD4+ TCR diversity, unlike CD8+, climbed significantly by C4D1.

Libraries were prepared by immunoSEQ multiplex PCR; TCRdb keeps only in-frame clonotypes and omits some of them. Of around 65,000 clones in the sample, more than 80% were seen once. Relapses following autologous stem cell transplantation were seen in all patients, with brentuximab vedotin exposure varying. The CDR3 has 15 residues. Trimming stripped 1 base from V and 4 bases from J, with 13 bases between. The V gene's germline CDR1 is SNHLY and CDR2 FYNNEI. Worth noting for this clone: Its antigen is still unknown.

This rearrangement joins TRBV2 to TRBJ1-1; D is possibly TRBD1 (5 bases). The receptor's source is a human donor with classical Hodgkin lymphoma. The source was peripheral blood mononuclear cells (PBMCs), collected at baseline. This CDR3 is CASSEDRRGGTEAFF. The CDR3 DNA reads TGTGCCAGCAGTGAAGACAGGAGGGGAGGCACTGAAGCTTTCTTT. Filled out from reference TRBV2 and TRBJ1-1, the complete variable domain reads EPEVTQTPSHQVTQMGQEVILRCVPISNHLYFYWYRQILGQKVEFLVSFYNNEISEKSEIFDDQFSVERPDGSNFTLKIRSTKLEDSAMYFCASSEDRRGGTEAFFGQGTRLTVV.